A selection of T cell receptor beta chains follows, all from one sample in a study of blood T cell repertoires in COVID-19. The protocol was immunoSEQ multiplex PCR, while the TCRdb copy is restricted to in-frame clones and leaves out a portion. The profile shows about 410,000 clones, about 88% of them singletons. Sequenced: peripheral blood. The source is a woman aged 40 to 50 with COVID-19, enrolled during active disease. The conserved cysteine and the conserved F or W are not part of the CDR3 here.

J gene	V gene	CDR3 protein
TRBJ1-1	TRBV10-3	AIRRTGPDSMNTEAF
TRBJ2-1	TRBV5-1	ASSLFPGRNEQF
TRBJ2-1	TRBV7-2	ASSLFAGYNEQF
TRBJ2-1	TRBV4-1	ASSLGTSGHGSYNEQF
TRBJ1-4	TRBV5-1	ASSFGNSLTNEKLF
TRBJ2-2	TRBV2	ASSGGLAGGQWGGELF
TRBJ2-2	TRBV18	ASSRNSGGSNTGELF
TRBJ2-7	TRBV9	ASSVGTSGRDYEQY
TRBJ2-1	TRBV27	ASHRTSGGPSYNEQF
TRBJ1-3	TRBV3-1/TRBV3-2	ASSQDPGSGNTIY
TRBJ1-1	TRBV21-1	ASSHLTPGHKNTEAF
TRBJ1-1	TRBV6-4	ASSPRGGQGGTEAF
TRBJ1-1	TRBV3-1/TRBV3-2	ASSPLTGRGTEAF
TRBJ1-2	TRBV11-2	ASRPGGQSYGYT
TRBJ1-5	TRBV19	ASKSGYDQPQH
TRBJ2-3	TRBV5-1	ATKDRSYTDTQY
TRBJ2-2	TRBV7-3	ASSLEGTGELF
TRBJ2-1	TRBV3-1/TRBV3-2	ASSQERSGRQNEQF
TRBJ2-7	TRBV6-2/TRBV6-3	ASSYPDRAYEQY
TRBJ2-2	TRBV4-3	ASSQARLASNTGELF
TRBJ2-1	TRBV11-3	ASSSPGQANNEQF
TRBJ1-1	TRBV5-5	ASGESRGVGNTEAF
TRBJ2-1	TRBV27	ASSWFGDRGNEQF
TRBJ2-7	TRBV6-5	ASSYPLAGSYEQY
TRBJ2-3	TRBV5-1	ASSLTSGGPSTRTDTQY
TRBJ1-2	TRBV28	ASSLAGGPTYGYT
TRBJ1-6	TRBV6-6	ASRPQGAGSPLH
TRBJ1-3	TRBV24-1	ATPPGGSSGNTIY
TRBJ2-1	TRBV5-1	ASSWVLAGGGEQF
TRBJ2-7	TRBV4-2	ASSQGGLGASEQY
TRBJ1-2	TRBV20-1	QWEGSYT
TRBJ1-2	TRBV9	ASSVGMGQGVDGYT
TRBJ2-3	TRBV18	ASSPQRGGTDTQY
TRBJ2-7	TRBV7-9	ASSLAVDRDTTYEQY
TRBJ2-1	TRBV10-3	ATQPAGQGYNEQF
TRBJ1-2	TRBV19	ASSLSGGRNYGYT
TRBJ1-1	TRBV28	ASSLGRRGRTEAF
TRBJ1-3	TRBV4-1	ASSAHPGSPGNTIY
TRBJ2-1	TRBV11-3	ASSLEVASGYNEQF
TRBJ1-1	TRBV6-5	ATSKLGPVEAF
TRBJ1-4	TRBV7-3	ASSLTGNEKLF
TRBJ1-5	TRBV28	ASSLTGDGNQPQH
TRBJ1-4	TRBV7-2	ASSLAGRGRNEKLF
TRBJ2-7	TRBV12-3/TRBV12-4	ASSLGLAHKQY
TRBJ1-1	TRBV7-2	ASSVFGRGASHGTEAF
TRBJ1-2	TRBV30	AWSPTPHPGGYT
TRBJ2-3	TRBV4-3	ASSPKSYTDTQY
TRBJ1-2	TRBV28	ASSPRTVGYT
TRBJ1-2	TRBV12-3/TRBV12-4	ASRMDRNYGYT
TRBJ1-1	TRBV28	ASSVPGLEAF